This entry concerns a single T cell receptor beta chain. Its matching antigen is unknown. The sample originates from a study of T cell responses to AZD1222 COVID-19 vaccine. Regarding the study as a whole: Recipients of AZD1222 seropositive at baseline numbered only 6 or 7. Rises in breadth and depth of Spike-specific TCRs came after two AZD1222 doses.

Generated by immunoSEQ multiplex PCR, the TCRdb table keeps only in-frame clones and is missing some. The repertoire consists of 75,000 to 100,000 clones, with roughly 90% occurring once and the leading ten covering roughly 26%. The CDR3 length is 13 residues. The junction had 6 bases not matched to a gene; V was cut back by 7 bases and J by 2 bases. Per the germline V gene, CDR1 is SGDLS and CDR2 is YYNGEE. Material: peripheral blood, obtained on day 0 of AZD1222 vaccination. The clonotype was recovered from an adult in good health. The V call is TRBV9, the J call TRBJ2-7, with 7 positions matching TRBD2. The CDR3 sequence is CASGGGGTYEQYF. The CDR3 DNA reads as TGTGCCAGCGGAGGCGGGGGAACCTACGAGCAGTACTTC.